One and the same sample provided the 22 T cell receptor beta chains below, sequenced in a study of blood T cell repertoires in COVID-19. The assay was immunoSEQ multiplex PCR, and TCRdb's table has in-frame clones only and misses some. The table records about 170,000 clones, 80% to 90% of them present only once. The material sequenced was peripheral blood. These receptors were taken from a man in his forties who had recovered from COVID-19.

The chain combines TRBV6-6 with TRBJ1-2; a possible D gene is TRBD1 (6 bases). Germline V lookup: CDR1 MNHNY, CDR2 SVGAGI (reference sequence). With 9 bases removed from V and 7 bases from J, the gap between germline ends came to 18 bases. The CDR3 spans 13 residues. The DNA for the CDR3 is TGTGCCAGTCACACCGGGGGGGCGCGTGGCTACACCTTC. Its translation is CASHTGGARGYTF.

This clone occurred a few times. The V gene is TRBV10-1, the J gene TRBJ2-7, with a weak D call TRBD2 (6 bases). V dropped 0 bases and J dropped 4 bases, with 25 bases sitting between them. Germline values: CDR1 WNHNN, CDR2 SYGVQD (reference sequence). The CDR3 extends over 19 amino acids. The CDR3: CASSESAGRSPIKSYEQYF. The CDR3 DNA follows: TGCGCCAGCAGTGAGTCGGCGGGACGGAGCCCCATAAAAAGTTACGAGCAGTACTTC.

The rearrangement joins TRBV7-2 to TRBJ1-1; 7 bases line up with TRBD1. The germline V gene encodes CDR1 SGHTA and CDR2 FQGNSA. CDR3 length: 13 residues. V dropped 5 bases and J dropped 6; count of bases not matched to a gene: 6. The CDR3 region is CASSETGSSEAFF. The CDR3 DNA sequence: TGTGCCAGCAGCGAGACAGGGTCTTCTGAAGCTTTCTTT.

The V call is TRBV7-9, the J call TRBJ2-2; 9 nucleotides align to TRBD2. Looked up from germline, CDR1 is SEHNR and CDR2 is FQNEAQ (reference sequence). The CDR3 has 18 residues. J lost 2 bases, V lost 5 bases, and 12 bases had no gene match. The chain's CDR3 is CASSGPPGTSRNTGELFF. As DNA, the CDR3 is TGTGCCAGCAGCGGCCCACCCGGGACTAGCCGTAACACCGGGGAGCTGTTTTTT.

This sequence joins TRBV27 and TRBJ2-7; TRBD1 matches 11 bases. The V gene's germline CDR1 is MNHEY and CDR2 SMNVEV (reference sequence). V dropped 6 bases and J dropped 6; count of bases not matched to a gene: 10. This CDR3 has 15 amino acids. The CDR3 is CASSPFGQGASEQYF. Here the CDR3 DNA reads TGTGCCAGCAGCCCCTTCGGACAGGGGGCATCCGAGCAGTACTTC.

This chain uses TRBV9 with TRBJ1-2; 7 bases are shared with TRBD1. This CDR3 has 13 amino acids. Germline V CDR1 and CDR2: SGDLS, YYNGEE. Trimming took 0 bases from V and 4 from J; bases not matched to a gene: 0. CDR3 DNA: TGTGCCAGCAGCGTAGGGACAGGCTATGGCTACACCTTC. This sequence encodes CASSVGTGYGYTF.

The chain uses TRBV12-3 or TRBV12-4 and TRBJ2-7; TRBD1 agrees at 7 bases. The CDR3 covers 12 residues. The J segment lost 5 bases and the V segment lost 10 bases, leaving 8 bases of the junction unmatched. The CDR3 nucleotides are TGTGCCACCCGACAGGGAAGCAACGAGCAGTACTTC. As protein: CATRQGSNEQYF.

The V gene is TRBV9, the J gene TRBJ1-4, with 7 positions matching TRBD1. The CDR3 contains 14 residues. Germline trimming cut 3 bases from V and 5 bases from J; bases unmatched to any gene: 4. Germline V gene sequence: CDR1 SGDLS, CDR2 YYNGEE. CDR3 nucleotides: TGTGCCAGCAGCGCGACAGGGCCCAATGAAAAACTGTTTTTT. This codes for CASSATGPNEKLFF.

The chain couples TRBV5-1 to TRBJ1-1; 7 bases line up with TRBD1. The germline gives CDR1 SGHRS, CDR2 YFSETQ. V gave up 5 bases and J gave up 5 bases; unmatched junction bases: 12. The length of the CDR3 is 15 residues. CDR3 bases: TGCGCCAGCAGTCCAAAGACAGGGCGTGGAACTGAAGCTTTCTTT. The encoded protein is CASSPKTGRGTEAFF.

The chain recombines TRBV19 with TRBJ2-2; 11 bases map to TRBD2. The CDR3 has 18 amino acids. Unmatched junction bases numbered 7, after V lost 3 bases and J lost 1 base. Germline loops: CDR1 LNHDA, CDR2 SQIVND (reference sequence). The CDR3: CASSMELAGDGNTGELFF. The DNA of the CDR3 is TGTGCCAGTAGTATGGAACTAGCGGGAGACGGGAACACCGGGGAGCTGTTTTTT.

Written as DNA, the CDR3 is TGTGCCAGCAGCTTTGGGCGGGGCCTAGAGACCCAGTACTTC. As protein: CASSFGRGLETQYF. The rearrangement joins TRBV11-2 to TRBJ2-5; D perhaps matches TRBD2 (6 bases). Trimming left V 3 bases short and J 4 bases short, with 12 bases between. The CDR3 length is 14 residues. The V gene's germline CDR1 is SGHAT and CDR2 FQNNGV.

The rearrangement joins TRBV27 to TRBJ1-1, with D perhaps matching TRBD1 (5 bases). Germline-derived CDR1 and CDR2 are MNHEY and SMNVEV (reference sequence). The CDR3 runs 13 residues. The V end was cut by 6 bases, the J end by 10 bases, with 18 bases between. The CDR3 loop is CASRKGMGWGAFF. The CDR3 DNA reads TGTGCCAGCAGGAAGGGGATGGGGTGGGGAGCTTTCTTT.

The chain carries TRBV6-2 or TRBV6-3 and TRBJ2-1, with no clear D. The CDR3 contains 15 residues. V was trimmed by 4 bases and J by 3 bases, leaving 13 bases between them. CDR1 is MNHEY, CDR2 SVGEGT, per germline. The CDR3 DNA is TGTGCCAGCAGTTTATCTATCTTTAGCTACAATGAGCAGTTCTTC. This gives the protein CASSLSIFSYNEQFF.

The chain has TRBV7-2 and TRBJ2-5, with 10 bases lining up with TRBD2. CDR3 size: 14 residues. Germline V gene lookup returns CDR1 SGHTA and CDR2 FQGNSA. V dropped 5 bases and J dropped 5; count of bases not matched to a gene: 5. CDR3 amino acids: CASSLTSGTETQYF. For the CDR3, the DNA is TGTGCCAGCAGCCTCACTAGCGGGACTGAGACCCAGTACTTC. Drawing the rest from reference TRBV7-2 and TRBJ2-5, the complete variable domain is GAGVSQSPSNKVTEKGKDVELRCDPISGHTALYWYRQSLGQGLEFLIYFQGNSAPDKSGLPSDRFSAERTGGSVSTLTIQRTQQEDSAVYLCASSLTSGTETQYFGPGTRLLVL.

The chain carries TRBV27 and TRBJ1-3; D gene ambiguous. The germline CDR1 and CDR2 sequences are MNHEY and SMNVEV (reference sequence). The V and J ends lost 6 bases and 4 bases respectively, with 13 bases between them. The CDR3 is 14 amino acids. CDR3 coding DNA: TGTGCCAGCAGCTTACGGGGTGTCGGAAACACCATATATTTT. This translates into CASSLRGVGNTIYF.

The rearrangement uses TRBV19 and TRBJ2-5; 7 nucleotides align to TRBD1. The CDR3 loop spans 13 amino acids. The junction had 6 bases not matched to a gene; V was cut back by 6 bases and J by 5 bases. Germline CDR1 and CDR2: LNHDA and SQIVND (reference sequence). Here the CDR3 DNA reads TGTGCCAGTAGCCGGGACAGAGGGGAGACCCAGTACTTC. Protein sequence: CASSRDRGETQYF.

This chain links TRBV4-1 with TRBJ2-7, with 8 bases that match TRBD1. The CDR3 is 16 residues long. Unmatched junction bases numbered 11, after V lost 1 base and J lost 6 bases. The germline CDR1 and CDR2 sequences are MGHRA and YSYEKL. CDR3 coding DNA: TGCGCCAGCAGCCAAGTACCCCGGACAGGGATGGGCGAGCAGTACTTC. Translation gives CASSQVPRTGMGEQYF.

The chain has TRBV28 and TRBJ2-6; D remains ambiguous. Trimming took 6 bases from V and 1 from J, leaving 4 bases between them. Germline CDR1 MDHEN, CDR2 SYDVKM. This CDR3 region has 13 residues. CDR3: CASRESGANVLTF. The CDR3 nucleotides read TGTGCCAGCAGGGAGTCTGGGGCCAACGTCCTGACTTTC.

Worth noting for this clone: Other DNA variants within this sample encode the same CDR3. The chain recombines TRBV7-9 with TRBJ1-3, with D uncertain. Germline V gene sequence: CDR1 SEHNR, CDR2 FQNEAQ (reference sequence). The V end lost 5 bases, the J end lost 3 bases, and 8 bases lay between the germline ends. The CDR3 covers 13 residues. The CDR3 here is CASSPGFGNTIYF. CDR3 DNA sequence: TGTGCCAGCAGCCCGGGGTTTGGAAACACCATATATTTT.

The rearrangement uses TRBV7-9 and TRBJ2-7; D ambiguous. This CDR3 has 14 amino acids. Germline V CDR1 and CDR2: SEHNR, FQNEAQ (reference sequence). Trimming stripped 5 bases from V and 3 bases from J, with 14 bases between. The CDR3 DNA reads as TGTGCCAGCAGCCCCGATGACCGCGGCTACGAGCAGTACTTC. This translates into CASSPDDRGYEQYF.

This chain links TRBV9 with TRBJ2-7, with 10 nucleotides matching TRBD1. The length of the CDR3 is 15 residues. Germline CDR1 reads SGDLS; CDR2 reads YYNGEE. With 3 bases clipped from V and 3 bases from J, the junction kept 6 bases outside the gene matches. CDR3 in amino acids: CASSADGTGDYEQYF. The DNA of the CDR3 is TGTGCCAGCAGCGCTGACGGGACAGGGGACTACGAGCAGTACTTC.

The rearrangement links TRBV7-9 to TRBJ2-7; weak D call: TRBD1 (5 bases). The CDR3 consists of 15 residues. Per germline, CDR1 SEHNR and CDR2 FQNEAQ (reference sequence). Trimming removed 3 bases at V and 2 bases at J, with 14 bases between. CDR3 nucleotides: TGTGCCAGCAGCTTTTGGCAGGGCCTCGCCTACGAGCAGTACTTC. Residues: CASSFWQGLAYEQYF.